The clone carrying this TCR beta chain was observed a handful of times. The antigen remains undetermined. The V and J ends lost 6 bases and 8 bases, in that order; junction bases with no gene match: 8. Germline V lookup: CDR1 MNHEY, CDR2 SVGAGI. The CDR3 has 14 residues. Using constant-segment primers, 5'RACE produced TCR alpha and TCR beta cDNA libraries carrying sample barcodes and UMIs. MiXCR was run by TCRdb on the 5' RACE reads, yielding one entry per CDR3 protein. The repertoire holds more than 450,000 distinct CDR3 sequences, with approximately 19% as singletons. These data belong to a study of T-cell memory formation after mild COVID-19. General study results and limits: CD4+ contracting clones were mainly CM and EM; CD8+ ones, EMRA.

The chain combines TRBV6-5 with TRBJ2-1; 9 bases map to TRBD1. The clonotype was recovered from an adult woman who had mild COVID-19 (a few samples of this study predate the infection). Cell type and time point are not known. The sequenced material came from PBMCs or a T cell subset sorted from them (not recorded which). CDR3 protein: CASRPGQGWYEQFF. DNA for the CDR3: TGTGCCAGCAGACCGGGACAGGGTTGGTATGAGCAGTTCTTC.